This T cell receptor (beta chain) was recorded in a study of T-cell reconstitution after alpha-beta-depleted transplantation in children. This clonotype has ten or more counts. A TCRbeta library incorporating unique molecular identifiers was prepared. In TCRdb, the PCR reads were re-called with MiXCR into one record per CDR3 protein. The sample gives some 640,000 distinct CDR3 sequences, approximately 17% of which show up once; 1.1% is in the top ten. This clonotype was sampled from a human donor who donated a stem cell graft to a child with acute myeloid leukemia. This material consisted of PBMCs from the stem cell graft donor, taken from the stem cell graft.

The CDR3, as DNA: TGTGCCAGCAGCCAGACCCAGTACTTC. The encoded protein is CASSQTQYF. The chain uses TRBV6-1 and TRBJ2-5; the D is unclear. This CDR3 is 9 amino acids long. Germline V lookup: CDR1 MNHNS, CDR2 SASEGT. V lost 6 bases, J lost 6 bases, and 2 bases lay in between.